This TCR beta chain was documented in a study of blood T cell repertoires in COVID-19. About the study: Sample material is recorded as cDNA or gDNA derived from T cells, B-cell-depleted T cells, or PBMCs.

Study processing details: Reference gene primer amplification in the assay estimated nucleated cell counts. Libraries were prepared by immunoSEQ multiplex PCR; TCRdb keeps only in-frame clonotypes and omits some of them. V, J and clone size were drawn from that table, and D and trimming were deduced from the DNA. The sample includes more than 400,000 clones, roughly 87% of them seen just once. Adults between roughly 18 and 90 years of age took part from fewer than 30 US areas. Recovered participants had two consecutive negative NP/OP PCR tests, healthcare professional clearance, or symptom resolution. The V end lost 5 bases, the J end lost 2 bases, and 6 bases lay between the germline ends. Germline-derived CDR1 and CDR2 are SEHNR and FQNEAQ (reference sequence). This CDR3 spans 12 amino acids.

The sample comprised PBMCs or T cells enriched from blood (not recorded which). The chain recombines TRBV7-9 with TRBJ2-5; the D is unclear. This sequence originates from a young woman who had recovered from COVID-19. The CDR3 reads CASSPNQETQYF. DNA of the CDR3: TGTGCCAGCAGCCCAAATCAAGAGACCCAGTACTTC.